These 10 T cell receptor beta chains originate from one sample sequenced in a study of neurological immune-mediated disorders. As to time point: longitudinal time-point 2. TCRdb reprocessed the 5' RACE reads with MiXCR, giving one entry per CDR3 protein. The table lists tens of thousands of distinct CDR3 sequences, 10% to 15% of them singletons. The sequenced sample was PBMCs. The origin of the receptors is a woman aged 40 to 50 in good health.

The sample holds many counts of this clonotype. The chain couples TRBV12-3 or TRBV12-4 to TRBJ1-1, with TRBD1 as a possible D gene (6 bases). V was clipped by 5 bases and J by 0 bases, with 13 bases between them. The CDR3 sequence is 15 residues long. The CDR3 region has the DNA TGTGCCAGCAGTGGGGGCAGCTACTTGAACACTGAAGCTTTCTTT. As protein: CASSGGSYLNTEAFF.

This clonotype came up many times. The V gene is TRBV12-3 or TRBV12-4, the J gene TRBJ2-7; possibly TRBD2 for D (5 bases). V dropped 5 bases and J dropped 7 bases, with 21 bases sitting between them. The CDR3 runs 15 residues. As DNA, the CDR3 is TGTGCCAGCAGTCCCCCGACCTGGAAGACGGGGGAGCAGTACTTC. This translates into CASSPPTWKTGEQYF.

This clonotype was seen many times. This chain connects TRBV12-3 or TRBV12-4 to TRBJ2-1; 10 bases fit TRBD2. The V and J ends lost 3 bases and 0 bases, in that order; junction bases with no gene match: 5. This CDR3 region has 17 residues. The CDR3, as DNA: TGTGCCAGCAGTTTCCGATCTAGCGGGAGCTCCTACAATGAGCAGTTCTTC. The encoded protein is CASSFRSSGSSYNEQFF.

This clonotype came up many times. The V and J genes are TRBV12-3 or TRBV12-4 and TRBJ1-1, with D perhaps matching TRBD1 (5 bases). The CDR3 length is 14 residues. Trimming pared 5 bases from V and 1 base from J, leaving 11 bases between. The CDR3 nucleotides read TGTGCCAGCAGTCGCCTCCAGGGGAACACTGAAGCTTTCTTT. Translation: CASSRLQGNTEAFF.

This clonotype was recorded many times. Written as DNA, the CDR3 is TGTGCCAGCAGTAGCACGGGCACCGGGGAGCTGTTTTTT. Its protein product is CASSSTGTGELFF. The chain combines TRBV25-1 with TRBJ2-2; no clear D gene. Germline CDR1 reads MGHDK; CDR2 reads SYGVNS. CDR3 length equals 13 residues. The V end lost 5 bases, the J end lost 4 bases, and 8 bases lay between the germline ends.

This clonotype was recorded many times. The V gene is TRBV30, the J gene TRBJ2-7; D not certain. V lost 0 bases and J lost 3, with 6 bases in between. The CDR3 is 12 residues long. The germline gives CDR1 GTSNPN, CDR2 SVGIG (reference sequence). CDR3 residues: CAWSVSLYEQYF. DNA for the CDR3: TGTGCCTGGAGTGTATCCCTCTACGAGCAGTACTTC.

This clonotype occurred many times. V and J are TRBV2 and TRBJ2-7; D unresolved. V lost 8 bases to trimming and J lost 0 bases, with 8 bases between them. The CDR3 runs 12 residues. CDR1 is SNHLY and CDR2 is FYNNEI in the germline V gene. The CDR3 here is CASVLSSYEQYF. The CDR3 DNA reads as TGTGCCAGCGTTTTGAGCTCCTACGAGCAGTACTTC.

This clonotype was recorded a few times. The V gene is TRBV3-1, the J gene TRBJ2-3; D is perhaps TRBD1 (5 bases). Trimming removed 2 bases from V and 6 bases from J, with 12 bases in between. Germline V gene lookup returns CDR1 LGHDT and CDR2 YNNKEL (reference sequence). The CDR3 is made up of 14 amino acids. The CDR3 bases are TGTGCCAGCAGCCAAAGGGGTGCCGTCGATACGCAGTATTTT. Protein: CASSQRGAVDTQYF.

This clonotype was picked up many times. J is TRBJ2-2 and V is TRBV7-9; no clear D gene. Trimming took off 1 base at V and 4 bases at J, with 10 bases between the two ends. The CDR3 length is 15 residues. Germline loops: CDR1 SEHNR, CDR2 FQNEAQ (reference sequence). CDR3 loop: CASSLGEKRTGELFF. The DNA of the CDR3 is TGTGCCAGCAGCTTAGGGGAAAAGCGCACCGGGGAGCTGTTTTTT.

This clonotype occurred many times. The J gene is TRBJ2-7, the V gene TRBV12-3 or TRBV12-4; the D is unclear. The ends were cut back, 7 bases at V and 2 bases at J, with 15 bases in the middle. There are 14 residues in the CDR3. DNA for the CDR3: TGTGCCAGCACCGAAAACGGACGGACCTACGAGCAGTACTTC. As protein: CASTENGRTYEQYF.